The sequence of this TCR beta chain was determined in a study of blood T cell repertoires in COVID-19. TCRdb's copy holds only in-frame clones and misses some; the assay was immunoSEQ multiplex PCR. The table shows under 200,000 clones, with approximately 80% occurring only once. Looked up from germline, CDR1 is SGHRS and CDR2 is YFSETQ. Trimming removed 2 bases at V and 1 base at J, with 6 bases between. The CDR3 totals 13 residues. What was sequenced was PBMCs or T cells enriched from blood (not recorded which). V is TRBV5-1 and J is TRBJ2-5; unclear D gene. The sequence came from a woman aged 60 to 75 with acute COVID-19. The CDR3 DNA is TGCGCCAGCAGCTTACACCGCCAAGAGACCCAGTACTTC. Translation gives CASSLHRQETQYF.